The rows below give T cell receptor beta chains drawn from one sample of a study of shared clonotypes between healthy human individuals. Measured with immunoSEQ multiplex PCR; TCRdb has only the in-frame clones, and not every one. The sample includes about 490,000 clones, approximately 80% of them seen just once. The sequencing input was PBMCs. These receptors were collected from a woman aged 40 to 50 in good health. Some clones in this sample may be carry-over from other donors' samples. Both conserved end residues are part of each CDR3. The D gene is left open where the match is weak. Size is stated for part of the rows, as once, few or many counts, or as a class when the clone is expanded.

TRBV15	.	.	TRBJ2-3	CATSRDNLLGADTQYF	TGTGCCACCAGCAGAGATAACCTCCTTGGAGCAGATACGCAGTATTTT
TRBV18	.	.	TRBJ1-5	CASSPFGRGWQPQHF	TGTGCCAGCTCACCATTCGGCAGGGGCTGGCAGCCCCAGCATTTT
TRBV7-2	few	.	TRBJ1-4	CASSLARATEKLFF	TGTGCCAGCAGCTTAGCCAGGGCGACTGAAAAACTGTTTTTT
TRBV28	.	TRBD2	TRBJ2-2	CASRVLAGFPGELFF	TGTGCCAGCAGGGTACTAGCGGGATTCCCCGGGGAGCTGTTTTTT
TRBV9	once	.	TRBJ2-1	CASSVAGLPYNEQFF	TGTGCCAGCAGCGTAGCCGGTCTACCCTACAATGAGCAGTTCTTC
TRBV25-1	.	.	TRBJ2-1	CASRRGASGNEQFF	TGTGCCAGCAGACGGGGGGCCTCTGGTAATGAGCAGTTCTTC
TRBV19	.	TRBD1	TRBJ2-2	CASSINRGNTGELFF	TGTGCCAGTAGTATAAACAGGGGGAACACCGGGGAGCTGTTTTTT
TRBV19	.	.	TRBJ2-1	CASLGGLRQFF	TGTGCCAGCCTGGGGGGCTTACGGCAGTTCTTC
TRBV7-9	.	TRBD1	TRBJ2-1	CASSLKTGGDEQFF	TGTGCCAGCAGCTTAAAGACAGGGGGCGATGAGCAGTTCTTC
TRBV18	.	.	TRBJ2-1	CASSPIQRANNEQFF	TGTGCCAGCTCACCCATACAGCGGGCTAACAATGAGCAGTTCTTC
TRBV7-3	.	.	TRBJ1-6	CASSPGSSVDYNSPLHF	TGTGCCAGCAGCCCCGGGAGCAGCGTAGACTATAATTCACCCCTCCACTTT
TRBV5-1	.	TRBD2	TRBJ2-1	CASSSRTSVYNEQFF	TGCGCCAGCAGTTCCCGGACTAGCGTCTACAATGAGCAGTTCTTC
TRBV4-1	few	.	TRBJ1-1	CASSQTAYTEAFF	TGCGCCAGCAGCCAAACGGCGTACACTGAAGCTTTCTTT
TRBV7-2	.	TRBD1	TRBJ1-5	CASSAGQGGQPQHF	TGTGCCAGCAGCGCAGGACAGGGTGGTCAGCCCCAGCATTTT
TRBV2	once	.	TRBJ1-5	CASHERENQPQHF	TGTGCCAGCCATGAAAGAGAAAATCAGCCCCAGCATTTT
TRBV6-5	.	.	TRBJ1-4	CASRKTATYEKLFF	TGTGCCAGCAGGAAAACAGCTACCTATGAAAAACTGTTTTTT
TRBV18	.	.	TRBJ1-1	CASSPLWQENTEAFF	TGTGCCAGCTCCCCCCTCTGGCAGGAGAACACTGAAGCTTTCTTT
TRBV27	.	.	TRBJ2-4	CASSLFRAQRGAKNIQYF	TGTGCCAGCAGTTTGTTCAGGGCCCAGCGTGGGGCCAAAAACATTCAGTACTTC
TRBV28	few	.	TRBJ1-3	CASSLPRVSGNTIYF	TGTGCCAGCAGTTTACCCAGGGTCTCTGGAAACACCATATATTTT
TRBV7-3	.	.	TRBJ2-1	CASSLDRGVNNEQFF	TGTGCCAGCAGCTTAGATAGGGGAGTTAACAATGAGCAGTTCTTC
TRBV23-1	.	.	TRBJ1-1	CASSQSRSDTGSTEAFF	TGCGCCAGCAGTCAATCGAGGTCGGACACCGGGTCCACTGAAGCTTTCTTT
TRBV7-3	.	.	TRBJ2-1	CASSSDGLSPNEQFF	TGTGCCAGCAGCTCCGACGGTCTTAGCCCCAATGAGCAGTTCTTC
TRBV5-1	.	.	TRBJ2-3	CASRGQRLAIDTQYF	TGCGCCAGCAGGGGTCAAAGGCTAGCAATCGATACGCAGTATTTT
TRBV2	.	.	TRBJ2-2	CASSEWADPTGELFF	TGTGCCAGCAGTGAATGGGCAGATCCAACCGGGGAGCTGTTTTTT
TRBV7-9	once	.	TRBJ2-7	CASSPSPRQASYEQYF	TGTGCCAGCAGCCCCTCCCCTCGACAAGCTTCCTACGAGCAGTACTTC
TRBV4-1	.	TRBD1	TRBJ1-2	CASSQSLTGAAYGYTF	TGCGCCAGCAGCCAATCCTTGACAGGGGCAGCCTATGGCTACACCTTC
TRBV14	.	TRBD2	TRBJ2-2	CASSPRGSGITGELFF	TGTGCCAGCAGCCCCCGGGGTAGCGGGATAACCGGGGAGCTGTTTTTT
TRBV5-6	.	TRBD2	TRBJ2-7	CASSLAASGTYEQYF	TGTGCCAGCAGCTTGGCTGCTAGCGGGACTTATGAGCAGTACTTC
TRBV10-2	many	.	TRBJ1-5	CASSKSVGGPQHF	TGCGCCAGCAGTAAGTCCGTGGGTGGGCCCCAGCATTTT
TRBV5-4	once	TRBD2	TRBJ2-3	CASRPTPGTSGSDTQYF	TGTGCCAGCAGGCCAACCCCCGGGACTAGCGGGTCTGATACGCAGTATTTT
TRBV28	.	.	TRBJ1-6	CASSLDGWVTPLHF	TGTGCCAGCAGTTTGGACGGTTGGGTGACTCCCCTCCACTTT
TRBV15	.	.	TRBJ2-7	CATSRDRGASYEQYF	TGTGCCACCAGCAGAGATAGGGGGGCCTCCTACGAGCAGTACTTC
TRBV28	.	TRBD2	TRBJ2-7	CASRGLAGPYEQYF	TGTGCCAGCAGGGGACTAGCGGGCCCCTACGAGCAGTACTTC
TRBV11-2	once	.	TRBJ1-4	CASNTYNEKLFF	TGTGCCAGCAACACGTATAATGAAAAACTGTTTTTT
TRBV7-9	.	.	TRBJ2-7	CASSLTAGSYEQYF	TGTGCCAGCAGCTTAACCGCGGGGTCCTACGAGCAGTACTTC
TRBV4-3	.	TRBD2	TRBJ2-1	CASSQESGGSYNEQFF	TGCGCCAGCAGCCAAGAGTCGGGGGGCTCCTACAATGAGCAGTTCTTC
TRBV29-1	.	TRBD1	TRBJ1-1	CSGGDSMNTEAFF	TGCAGCGGGGGGGACAGCATGAACACTGAAGCTTTCTTT
TRBV4-1	.	TRBD2	TRBJ2-5	CASSLQAGVGLETQYF	TGCGCCAGCAGCTTACAAGCGGGAGTGGGGTTAGAGACCCAGTACTTC
TRBV29-1	.	.	TRBJ2-2	CSVAGPGVGELFF	TGCAGCGTTGCGGGACCCGGGGTCGGGGAGCTGTTTTTT
TRBV7-9	.	.	TRBJ1-1	CASSFYRGEYTEAFF	TGTGCCAGCAGCTTTTACCGGGGGGAGTACACTGAAGCTTTCTTT
TRBV5-6	.	.	TRBJ2-3	CASSLSQLTDTQYF	TGTGCCAGCAGCTTGAGCCAGTTAACAGATACGCAGTATTTT
TRBV7-8	.	.	TRBJ1-5	CASSFTPDRAAGLQFQPQHF	TGTGCCAGCAGCTTTACCCCCGATCGGGCCGCAGGTCTCCAGTTTCAGCCCCAGCATTTT
TRBV4-2	.	TRBD2	TRBJ2-3	CASSQLGASGRALSNTQYF	TGTGCCAGCAGCCAGCTGGGAGCTAGCGGGAGGGCCCTTAGTAATACGCAGTATTTT
TRBV27	.	.	TRBJ2-7	CASSLKDGTYEQYF	TGTGCCAGCAGCCTTAAGGACGGGACCTACGAGCAGTACTTC
TRBV2	.	TRBD1	TRBJ1-1	CASSPGTGVNTEAFF	TGTGCCAGCAGTCCTGGGACAGGGGTTAACACTGAAGCTTTCTTT
TRBV7-7	.	TRBD2	TRBJ2-5	CASSGGLTEGETQYF	TGTGCTAGCAGCGGGGGACTAACAGAAGGAGAGACCCAGTACTTC
TRBV19	few	TRBD1	TRBJ1-1	CASSRDRDTEAFF	TGTGCCAGTAGTAGGGACAGGGACACTGAAGCTTTCTTT
TRBV5-3	.	.	TRBJ1-5	CARSLVRGRGNQPQHF	TGTGCCAGAAGCTTGGTACGGGGTCGGGGCAATCAGCCCCAGCATTTT
TRBV30	.	.	TRBJ1-5	CAWSVVENQPQHF	TGTGCCTGGAGTGTGGTCGAGAATCAGCCCCAGCATTTT
TRBV5-4	.	TRBD2	TRBJ2-3	CASRHGLAGGYTDTQYF	TGTGCCAGCAGGCATGGACTAGCGGGAGGGTACACAGATACGCAGTATTTT
TRBV7-9	.	.	TRBJ2-7	CASSLAGGLSEQYF	TGTGCCAGCAGCTTAGCGGGGGGTTTGTCGGAGCAGTACTTC
TRBV4-2	few	TRBD2	TRBJ2-7	CASSQSRTSGSYEQYF	TGTGCCAGCAGCCAAAGTAGGACTAGCGGGTCCTACGAGCAGTACTTC
TRBV5-4	.	.	TRBJ2-1	CASSTFDNEQFF	TGTGCCAGCAGCACTTTCGACAATGAGCAGTTCTTC
TRBV10-1	.	TRBD1	TRBJ1-6	CARDRGNSPLHF	TGCGCCAGGGACAGGGGTAATTCACCCCTCCACTTT
TRBV6-1	.	.	TRBJ1-1	CASSEALGGLNTEAFF	TGTGCCAGCAGTGAAGCGCTCGGGGGCCTAAACACTGAAGCTTTCTTT
TRBV11-2	.	TRBD2	TRBJ2-7	CASSIQTSSGYEQYF	TGTGCCAGCAGCATACAGACTAGCTCAGGCTACGAGCAGTACTTC